These T cell receptor beta chains were read from a single sample in a study of identical twins. Each CDR3 protein gets one entry after TCRdb re-called the 5' RACE reads with MiXCR. Seen here are about 690,000 distinct CDR3 sequences, less than 25% observed once, and the top ten hold 4% to 4.5%. This sample was also put to use in a study of T cells expressing NK-cell markers.

Sequenced sample: PBMCs. The receptors were gathered from a woman between 18 and 29 years old in good health. The CDR3 runs from the conserved cysteine through the conserved F or W. D genes are given only for firm matches. The size field is filled for only some rows; it gives once, few, many or a size class.

-	TRBV12-3/TRBV12-4	TRBD1	TRBJ2-3	TGTGCCAGCAGTTTAAAGGGACAGCTCACAGATACGCAGTATTTT	CASSLKGQLTDTQYF
-	TRBV6-1	TRBD2	TRBJ2-7	TGTGCCAGCAGTGATAGGACTAGTTCCTACGAGCAGTACTTC	CASSDRTSSYEQYF
few	TRBV3-1	-	TRBJ2-7	TGTGCCAGCAGCCGAACATGCTCGGGATCCATTCTTTTCTACGAGCAGTACTTC	CASSRTCSGSILFYEQYF
-	TRBV6-1	-	TRBJ2-3	TGTGCCAGCAGTGAAGCGTGGGGGGTAGCGGTCCGCACAGATACGCAGTATTTT	CASSEAWGVAVRTDTQYF
many	TRBV12-3/TRBV12-4	-	TRBJ1-4	TGTGCCAGCAGTTCCCCTCCCGAAAAACTGTTTTTT	CASSSPPEKLFF
few	TRBV6-1	TRBD2	TRBJ2-7	TGTGCCAGCAGCTTTACCCGGGGACTAGCGGTCTACGAGCAGTACTTC	CASSFTRGLAVYEQYF
-	TRBV5-5	-	TRBJ2-7	TGTGCCAGCAGCTTGGAGGGCAGACGGAACTCCTACGAGCAGTACTTC	CASSLEGRRNSYEQYF
-	TRBV7-2	TRBD2	TRBJ2-3	TGTGCCAGCAGCGCGACGTCTAGCGGGAGTTGGGGTACGCAGTATTTT	CASSATSSGSWGTQYF
-	TRBV20-1	-	TRBJ2-7	TGCAGTGCTAGACCGAAAACAGGCCCCTACGAGCAGTACTTC	CSARPKTGPYEQYF
-	TRBV12-3/TRBV12-4	TRBD2	TRBJ2-3	TGTGCCAGCAGACAAGCGGGAGTAACAGATACGCAGTATTTT	CASRQAGVTDTQYF
few	TRBV20-1	TRBD1	TRBJ2-3	TGCTCCGCATTCCGGGACAGCGCAGATACGCAGTATTTT	CSAFRDSADTQYF
-	TRBV10-3	TRBD2	TRBJ2-7	TGTGCCTCTCGCGCAGGGCAGGGACTAGCGGGAGAAAGGTACGAGCAGTACTTC	CASRAGQGLAGERYEQYF
-	TRBV7-6	-	TRBJ2-7	TGTGCCAGCAGCTTAGCAATGGGAAGTTCCTACGAGCAGTACTTC	CASSLAMGSSYEQYF
-	TRBV5-1	TRBD1	TRBJ1-2	TGCGCCAGCAGCTTACAAACAGGGGGTGTCTATGGCTACACCTTC	CASSLQTGGVYGYTF
-	TRBV5-1	-	TRBJ2-1	TGCGCCAGCAGCTTGAAGATGGGCTCCTACAATGAGCAGTTCTTC	CASSLKMGSYNEQFF
few	TRBV25-1	-	TRBJ2-7	TGTGCCAGCAGTGAAGGGTACTCCCGTGTGATTAAGCAGTACTTC	CASSEGYSRVIKQYF